This TCR beta chain was observed in a study of cytomegalovirus exposure and HLA in healthy donors. In the PCR, 60 Vbeta and 13 Jbeta primers were used. Clones were read by immunoSEQ multiplex PCR, and TCRdb kept only the in-frame ones, dropping some. The data show about 160,000 clones, roughly 70% seen once. V lost 4 bases, J lost 10 bases, and 10 bases stayed unmatched. Germline lookup yields CDR1 SGHNT and CDR2 YYREEE (reference sequence). The CDR3 runs 13 residues. The sequenced sample consisted of PBMCs. The chain combines TRBV5-4 with TRBJ1-2; 7 bases align to TRBD1. This receptor was taken from a man aged 35 to 55 in good health and CMV-seropositive. The CDR3 nucleotides read TGTGCCAGCAGCCTCAGACAGGGCGGAGACTACACCTTC. Residues: CASSLRQGGDYTF.